Listed below are T cell receptor beta chains from one sample, sequenced in a study of T cells in Graves' hyperthyroidism and ophthalmopathy. One entry per CDR3 protein, called by TCRdb with MiXCR from the multiplex PCR reads. The table has more than 550,000 distinct CDR3 sequences, around 15% seen once. Material: blood. Source of these receptors: a man in his fifties with Graves' hyperthyroidism. Both conserved end residues are part of each CDR3. Each record gives: J gene, V gene, D gene, clone size, CDR3 protein, CDR3 DNA. D genes are given only for firm matches. Only some rows state a clone size, as once, few, many or a class for expanded clones.

j_call: TRBJ2-2
v_call: TRBV12-3/TRBV12-4
d_call: TRBD2
clone_size: NA
cdr3_aa: CASSGTSGETGELFF
cdr3_nt: TGTGCCAGCAGCGGGACTAGCGGGGAGACCGGGGAGCTGTTTTTT

j_call: TRBJ2-7
v_call: TRBV27
d_call: NA
clone_size: many
cdr3_aa: CASSPIWTESSYEQYF
cdr3_nt: TGTGCCAGCAGTCCTATCTGGACAGAAAGCTCCTACGAGCAGTACTTC

j_call: TRBJ2-7
v_call: TRBV28
d_call: NA
clone_size: many
cdr3_aa: CASSLSPGFEQYF
cdr3_nt: TGTGCCAGCAGTTTATCACCAGGGTTCGAGCAGTACTTC

j_call: TRBJ2-7
v_call: TRBV10-3
d_call: TRBD1
clone_size: many
cdr3_aa: CAIRGDRGSYEQYF
cdr3_nt: TGTGCCATCAGGGGGGACAGGGGCTCCTACGAGCAGTACTTC

j_call: TRBJ2-7
v_call: TRBV6-5
d_call: NA
clone_size: many
cdr3_aa: CASSYRGEYTYEQYF
cdr3_nt: TGTGCCAGCAGTTACAGGGGGGAATACACCTACGAGCAGTACTTC

j_call: TRBJ1-2
v_call: TRBV29-1
d_call: TRBD1
clone_size: few
cdr3_aa: CSVGQGEVGYTF
cdr3_nt: TGCAGCGTCGGACAGGGGGAAGTTGGCTACACCTTC

j_call: TRBJ2-1
v_call: TRBV6-1
d_call: TRBD2
clone_size: NA
cdr3_aa: CASSLDPLAGAHEQFF
cdr3_nt: TGTGCCAGCAGCCTAGATCCTTTAGCGGGAGCGCATGAGCAGTTCTTC

j_call: TRBJ2-1
v_call: TRBV7-2
d_call: TRBD1
clone_size: many
cdr3_aa: CASSSQPGQGYEQFF
cdr3_nt: TGTGCCAGCAGTTCTCAACCGGGACAGGGATATGAGCAGTTCTTC

j_call: TRBJ2-7
v_call: TRBV19
d_call: NA
clone_size: few
cdr3_aa: CASSGQTPYEQYF
cdr3_nt: TGTGCCAGTAGCGGACAGACCCCCTACGAGCAGTACTTC

j_call: TRBJ2-2
v_call: TRBV2
d_call: NA
clone_size: many
cdr3_aa: CASRGGQNTGELFF
cdr3_nt: TGTGCCAGCAGGGGCGGACAGAACACCGGGGAGCTGTTTTTT

j_call: TRBJ2-7
v_call: TRBV5-1
d_call: NA
clone_size: few
cdr3_aa: CASSPEGLNYEQYF
cdr3_nt: TGCGCCAGCAGCCCCGAAGGGCTCAACTACGAGCAGTACTTC

j_call: TRBJ2-7
v_call: TRBV7-9
d_call: TRBD1
clone_size: NA
cdr3_aa: CASSLVAGGSDEQYF
cdr3_nt: TGTGCCAGCAGCTTAGTTGCAGGGGGATCAGACGAGCAGTACTTC

j_call: TRBJ2-2
v_call: TRBV7-9
d_call: TRBD1
clone_size: few
cdr3_aa: CASSRQGENTGELFF
cdr3_nt: TGTGCCAGCAGCCGACAGGGGGAGAACACCGGGGAGCTGTTTTTT

j_call: TRBJ2-7
v_call: TRBV9
d_call: TRBD1
clone_size: many
cdr3_aa: CASSAGDRGFEQYF
cdr3_nt: TGTGCCAGCAGCGCCGGTGACAGGGGGTTCGAGCAGTACTTC

j_call: TRBJ2-3
v_call: TRBV6-1
d_call: TRBD2
clone_size: few
cdr3_aa: CASMKSGIGTDTQYF
cdr3_nt: TGTGCCAGCATGAAGAGCGGGATTGGCACAGATACGCAGTATTTT

j_call: TRBJ1-5
v_call: TRBV3-1
d_call: NA
clone_size: many
cdr3_aa: CASSQDLGQPQHF
cdr3_nt: TGTGCCAGCAGCCAAGATCTGGGGCAGCCCCAGCATTTT

j_call: TRBJ2-7
v_call: TRBV28
d_call: NA
clone_size: many
cdr3_aa: CASSPGGAHYEQYF
cdr3_nt: TGTGCCAGCAGTCCGGGGGGCGCCCACTACGAGCAGTACTTC

j_call: TRBJ1-1
v_call: TRBV28
d_call: NA
clone_size: NA
cdr3_aa: CASSYPPRGGEGTEAFF
cdr3_nt: TGTGCCAGCAGTTACCCACCGAGGGGGGGGGAGGGCACTGAAGCTTTCTTT